This T cell receptor (beta chain) was observed in a study of beta chain features in type 1 diabetes. Findings and caveats of the study: When cDNA is sequenced, cells with high TCR expression could be over-represented.

As every portion of the isolated RNA was reverse transcribed, the sequencing read expressed TCRB transcripts. Some 4 million reads were obtained on average from naive, central memory and regulatory T cell samples. Sequencing used immunoSEQ multiplex PCR; TCRdb keeps in-frame clones, though not all of them. The top ten clones hold around 0.02% of a sample with under 950,000 clones, about a sixth of them seen once. Trimming removed 6 bases from V and 5 bases from J; junction bases left unmatched: 6. CDR1 SGHTA and CDR2 FQGNSA come from the germline V gene. The CDR3 loop spans 14 amino acids. Using CD45RO/CCR7/CD25/CD127/CD95/CD27, CD4+ naive, central memory, regulatory and stem cell-like memory cells were sorted. This clone showed up just a few times. No antigen is known for it.

The genes are TRBV7-2 and TRBJ2-7; TRBD2 agrees at 11 bases. Sequencing was performed on naive CD4+ T cells from blood. This TCR was sampled from a woman in her late teens or twenties in good health. The CDR3 region is CASRLGLAVNEQYF. The CDR3 region has the DNA TGTGCCAGCAGGCTGGGACTAGCGGTGAACGAGCAGTACTTC.